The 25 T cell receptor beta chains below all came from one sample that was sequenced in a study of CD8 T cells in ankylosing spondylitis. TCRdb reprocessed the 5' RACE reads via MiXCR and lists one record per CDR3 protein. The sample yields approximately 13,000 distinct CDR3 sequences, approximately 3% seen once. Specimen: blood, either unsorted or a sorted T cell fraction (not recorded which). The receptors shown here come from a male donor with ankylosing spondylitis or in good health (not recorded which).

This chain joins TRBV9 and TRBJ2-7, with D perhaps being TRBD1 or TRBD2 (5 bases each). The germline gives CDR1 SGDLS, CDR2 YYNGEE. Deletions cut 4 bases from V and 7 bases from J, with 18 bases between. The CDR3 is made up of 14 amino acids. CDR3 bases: TGTGCCAGCAGCCCCCGCGGTCTTGGGGGAGAGCAGTACTTC. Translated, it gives CASSPRGLGGEQYF.

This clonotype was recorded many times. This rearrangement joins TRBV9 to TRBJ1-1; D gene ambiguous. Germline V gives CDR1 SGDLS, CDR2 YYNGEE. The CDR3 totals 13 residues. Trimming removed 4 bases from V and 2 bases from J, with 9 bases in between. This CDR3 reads CASSHSLNTEAFF. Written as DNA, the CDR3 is TGTGCCAGCAGCCACTCCCTTAACACTGAAGCTTTCTTT.

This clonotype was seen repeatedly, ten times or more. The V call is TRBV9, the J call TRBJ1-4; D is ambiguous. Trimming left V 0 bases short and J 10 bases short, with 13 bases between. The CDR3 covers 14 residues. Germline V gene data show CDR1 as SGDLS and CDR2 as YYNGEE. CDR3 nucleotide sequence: TGTGCCAGCAGCGTAGCTACGGAGGGCGGAAAACTGTTTTTT. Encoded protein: CASSVATEGGKLFF.

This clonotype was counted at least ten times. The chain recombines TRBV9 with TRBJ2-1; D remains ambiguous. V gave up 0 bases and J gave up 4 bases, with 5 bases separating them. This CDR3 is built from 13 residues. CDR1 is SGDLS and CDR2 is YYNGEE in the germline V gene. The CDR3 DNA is TGTGCCAGCAGCGTAGGCACGTACAATGAGCAGTTCTTC. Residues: CASSVGTYNEQFF. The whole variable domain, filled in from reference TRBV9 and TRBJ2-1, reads DSGVTQTPKHLITATGQRVTLRCSPRSGDLSVYWYQQSLDQGLQFLIQYYNGEERAKGNILERFSAQQFPDLHSELNLSSLELGDSALYFCASSVGTYNEQFFGPGTRLTVL.

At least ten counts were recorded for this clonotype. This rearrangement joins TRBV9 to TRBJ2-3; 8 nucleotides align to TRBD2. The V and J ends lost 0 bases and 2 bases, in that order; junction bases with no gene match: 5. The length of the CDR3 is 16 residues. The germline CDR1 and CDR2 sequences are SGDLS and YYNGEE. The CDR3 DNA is TGTGCCAGCAGCGTAGCTACTAGCGGCCTCACAGATACGCAGTATTTT. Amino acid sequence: CASSVATSGLTDTQYF.

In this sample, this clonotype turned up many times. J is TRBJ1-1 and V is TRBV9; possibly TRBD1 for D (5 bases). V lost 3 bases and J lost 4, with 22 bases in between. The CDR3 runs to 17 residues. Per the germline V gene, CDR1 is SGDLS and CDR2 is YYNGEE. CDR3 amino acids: CASSGPGSGIGATEAFF. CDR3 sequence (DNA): TGTGCCAGCAGCGGCCCGGGATCGGGGATCGGGGCCACTGAAGCTTTCTTT. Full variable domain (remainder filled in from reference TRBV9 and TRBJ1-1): DSGVTQTPKHLITATGQRVTLRCSPRSGDLSVYWYQQSLDQGLQFLIQYYNGEERAKGNILERFSAQQFPDLHSELNLSSLELGDSALYFCASSGPGSGIGATEAFFGQGTRLTVV.

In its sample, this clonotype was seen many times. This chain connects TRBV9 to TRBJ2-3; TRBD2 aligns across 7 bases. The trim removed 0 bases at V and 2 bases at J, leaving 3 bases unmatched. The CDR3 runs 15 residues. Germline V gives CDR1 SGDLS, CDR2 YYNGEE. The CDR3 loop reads CASSVGRGDTDTQYF. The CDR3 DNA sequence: TGTGCCAGCAGCGTAGGCCGGGGGGACACAGATACGCAGTATTTT.

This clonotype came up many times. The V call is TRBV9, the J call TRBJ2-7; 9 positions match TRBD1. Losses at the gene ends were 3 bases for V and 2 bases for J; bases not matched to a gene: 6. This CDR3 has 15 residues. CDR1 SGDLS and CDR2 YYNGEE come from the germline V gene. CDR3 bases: TGTGCCAGCAGCGCAGGACAGGGGAGAACCTACGAGCAGTACTTC. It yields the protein CASSAGQGRTYEQYF. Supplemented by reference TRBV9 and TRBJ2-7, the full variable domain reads DSGVTQTPKHLITATGQRVTLRCSPRSGDLSVYWYQQSLDQGLQFLIQYYNGEERAKGNILERFSAQQFPDLHSELNLSSLELGDSALYFCASSAGQGRTYEQYFGPGTRLTVT.

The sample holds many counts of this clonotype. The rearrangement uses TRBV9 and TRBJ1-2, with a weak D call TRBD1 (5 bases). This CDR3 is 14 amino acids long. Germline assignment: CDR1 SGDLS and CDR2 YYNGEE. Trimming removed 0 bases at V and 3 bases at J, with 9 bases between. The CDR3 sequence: CASSVGVGDYGYTF. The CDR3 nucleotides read TGTGCCAGCAGCGTAGGGGTAGGGGACTATGGCTACACCTTC.

In DNA form, the CDR3 reads TGTGCCAGCAGCGTAGTAGAAAGTACGCAGTATTTT. Encoded protein: CASSVVESTQYF. The chain is built from TRBV9 and TRBJ2-3; no clear D gene. Germline V lookup: CDR1 SGDLS, CDR2 YYNGEE. V lost 0 bases to trimming and J lost 8 bases, with 7 bases between them. The CDR3 has 12 amino acids.

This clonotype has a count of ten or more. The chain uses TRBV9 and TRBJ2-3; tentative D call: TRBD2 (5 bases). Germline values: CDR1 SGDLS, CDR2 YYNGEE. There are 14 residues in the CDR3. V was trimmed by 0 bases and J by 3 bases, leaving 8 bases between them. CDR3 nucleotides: TGTGCCAGCAGCGTAGTGTGGAGGACAGATACGCAGTATTTT. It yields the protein CASSVVWRTDTQYF. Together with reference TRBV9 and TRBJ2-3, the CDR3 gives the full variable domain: DSGVTQTPKHLITATGQRVTLRCSPRSGDLSVYWYQQSLDQGLQFLIQYYNGEERAKGNILERFSAQQFPDLHSELNLSSLELGDSALYFCASSVVWRTDTQYFGPGTRLTVL.

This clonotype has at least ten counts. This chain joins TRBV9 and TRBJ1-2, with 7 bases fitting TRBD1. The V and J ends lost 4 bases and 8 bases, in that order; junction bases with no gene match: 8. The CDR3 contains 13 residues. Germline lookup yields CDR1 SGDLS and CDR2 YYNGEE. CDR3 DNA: TGTGCCAGCAGCCCAGACAGGGTCGGGGGCTACACCTTC. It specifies CASSPDRVGGYTF.

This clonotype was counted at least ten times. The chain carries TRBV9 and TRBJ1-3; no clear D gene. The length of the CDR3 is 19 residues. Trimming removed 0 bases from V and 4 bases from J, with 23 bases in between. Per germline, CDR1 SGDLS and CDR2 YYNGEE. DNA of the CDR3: TGTGCCAGCAGCGTAGAGGAGGATGGGCAGTCGCTTGCGGGAAACACCATATATTTT. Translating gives CASSVEEDGQSLAGNTIYF.

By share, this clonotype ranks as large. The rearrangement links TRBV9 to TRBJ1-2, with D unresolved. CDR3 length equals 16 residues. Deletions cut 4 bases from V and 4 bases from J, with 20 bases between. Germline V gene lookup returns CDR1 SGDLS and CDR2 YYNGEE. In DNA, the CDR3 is TGTGCCAGCAGCCAATCCGAGCTCTATGGGTCCTATGGCTACACCTTC. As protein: CASSQSELYGSYGYTF.

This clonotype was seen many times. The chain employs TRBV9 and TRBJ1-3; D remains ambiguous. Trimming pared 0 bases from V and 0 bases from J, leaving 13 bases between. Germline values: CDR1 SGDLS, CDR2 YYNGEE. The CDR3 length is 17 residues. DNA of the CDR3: TGTGCCAGCAGCGTAGCGCAGCAGAGGAACTCTGGAAACACCATATATTTT. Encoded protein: CASSVAQQRNSGNTIYF. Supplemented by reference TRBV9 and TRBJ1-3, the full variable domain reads DSGVTQTPKHLITATGQRVTLRCSPRSGDLSVYWYQQSLDQGLQFLIQYYNGEERAKGNILERFSAQQFPDLHSELNLSSLELGDSALYFCASSVAQQRNSGNTIYFGEGSWLTVV.

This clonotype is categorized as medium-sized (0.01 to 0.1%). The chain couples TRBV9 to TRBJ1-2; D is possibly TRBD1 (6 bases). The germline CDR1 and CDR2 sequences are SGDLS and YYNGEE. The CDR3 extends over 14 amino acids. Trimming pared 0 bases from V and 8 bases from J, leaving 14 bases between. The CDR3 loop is CASSVAAAGEGYTF. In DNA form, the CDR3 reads TGTGCCAGCAGCGTAGCTGCGGCAGGGGAAGGCTACACCTTC.

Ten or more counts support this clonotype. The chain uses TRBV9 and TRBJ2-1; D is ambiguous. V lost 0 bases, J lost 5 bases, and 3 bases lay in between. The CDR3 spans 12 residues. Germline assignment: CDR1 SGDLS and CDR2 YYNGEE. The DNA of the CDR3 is TGTGCCAGCAGCGTAGCGGACAATGAGCAGTTCTTC. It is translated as CASSVADNEQFF. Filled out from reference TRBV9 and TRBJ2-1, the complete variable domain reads DSGVTQTPKHLITATGQRVTLRCSPRSGDLSVYWYQQSLDQGLQFLIQYYNGEERAKGNILERFSAQQFPDLHSELNLSSLELGDSALYFCASSVADNEQFFGPGTRLTVL.

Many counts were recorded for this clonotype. The CDR3 loop reads CASSIGTGNEKLFF. As DNA, the CDR3 is TGTGCCAGTTCTATAGGGACAGGGAATGAAAAACTGTTTTTT. J is TRBJ1-4 and V is TRBV9; 9 bases agree with TRBD1. Germline V gene sequence: CDR1 SGDLS, CDR2 YYNGEE. This CDR3 is 14 amino acids long. J lost 5 bases, V lost 8 bases, and 7 bases had no gene match.

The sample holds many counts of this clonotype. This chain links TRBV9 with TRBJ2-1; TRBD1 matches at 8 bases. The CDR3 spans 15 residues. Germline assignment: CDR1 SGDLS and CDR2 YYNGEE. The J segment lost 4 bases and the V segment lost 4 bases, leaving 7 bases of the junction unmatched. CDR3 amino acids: CASSRTGQVYNEQFF. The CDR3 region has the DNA TGTGCCAGCAGCCGAACGGGACAGGTATACAATGAGCAGTTCTTC.

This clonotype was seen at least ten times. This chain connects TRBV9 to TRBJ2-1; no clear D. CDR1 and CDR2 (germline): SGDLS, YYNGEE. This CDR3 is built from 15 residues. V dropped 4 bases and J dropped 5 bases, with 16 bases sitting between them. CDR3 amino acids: CASSIRQGQDNEQFF. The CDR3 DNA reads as TGTGCCAGCAGCATCCGACAAGGGCAGGACAATGAGCAGTTCTTC.

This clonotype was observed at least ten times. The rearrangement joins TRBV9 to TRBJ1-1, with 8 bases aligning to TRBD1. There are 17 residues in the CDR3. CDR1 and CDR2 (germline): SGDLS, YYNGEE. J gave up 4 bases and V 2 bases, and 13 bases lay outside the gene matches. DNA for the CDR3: TGTGCCAGCAGCGTGGGACCACAGGGGGGGGAGAGCACTGAAGCTTTCTTT. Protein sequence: CASSVGPQGGESTEAFF.

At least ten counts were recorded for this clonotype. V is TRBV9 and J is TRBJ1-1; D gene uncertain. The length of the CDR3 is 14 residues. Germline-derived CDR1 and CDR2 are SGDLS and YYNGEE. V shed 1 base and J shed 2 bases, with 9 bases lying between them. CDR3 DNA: TGTGCCAGCAGCGTATCCAGCCTCAACACTGAAGCTTTCTTT. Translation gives CASSVSSLNTEAFF.

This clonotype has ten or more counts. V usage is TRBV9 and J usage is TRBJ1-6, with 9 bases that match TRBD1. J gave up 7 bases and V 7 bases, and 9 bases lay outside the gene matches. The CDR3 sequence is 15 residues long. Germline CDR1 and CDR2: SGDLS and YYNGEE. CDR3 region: CASRFGTGNNSPLHF. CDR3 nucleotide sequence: TGTGCCAGCCGCTTCGGGACAGGGAACAATTCACCCCTCCACTTT.

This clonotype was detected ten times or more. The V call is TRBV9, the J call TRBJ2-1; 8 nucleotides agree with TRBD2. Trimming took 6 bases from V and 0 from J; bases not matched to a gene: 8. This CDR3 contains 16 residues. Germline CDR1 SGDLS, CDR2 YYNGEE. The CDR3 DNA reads TGTGCCAGCACGGGGGGGTCGGGGGTCTCCTACAATGAGCAGTTCTTC. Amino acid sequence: CASTGGSGVSYNEQFF.

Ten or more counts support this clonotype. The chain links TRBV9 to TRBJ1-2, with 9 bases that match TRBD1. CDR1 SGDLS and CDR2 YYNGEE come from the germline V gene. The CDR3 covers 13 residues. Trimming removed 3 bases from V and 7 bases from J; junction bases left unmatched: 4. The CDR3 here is CASSEPTGGGYTF. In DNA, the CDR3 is TGTGCCAGCAGCGAGCCGACAGGGGGTGGCTACACCTTC.